This paragraph covers one TCR beta chain sequence. The germline V and J ends were trimmed by 3 bases and 1 base, with 11 bases remaining between them. Germline assignment: CDR1 LNHDA and CDR2 SQIVND (reference sequence). This CDR3 spans 15 amino acids. These data are taken from a study of blood T cell repertoires in COVID-19. The overall study: COVID-19 samples collected from the United States, Italy and Spain covered acute and convalescent phases. T cells, B-cell-depleted T cells, or PBMCs provided the cDNA or gDNA that served as material.

Sequenced by immunoSEQ multiplex PCR; TCRdb stores in-frame clones only, minus some. The repertoire has about 140,000 clones, over 60% of them found once; the top ten carry more than 8.5%. This clonotype was obtained from a woman between 45 and 65 years old with active or convalescent COVID-19. The rearrangement uses TRBV19 and TRBJ2-3; tentative D call: TRBD2 (6 bases). The material sequenced was peripheral blood. As DNA, the CDR3 is TGTGCCAGTAGTATTGGCGGGGTCGGCACAGATACGCAGTATTTT. It translates to CASSIGGVGTDTQYF.